Below, 8 T cell receptor beta chains from the same sample are listed, as sequenced in a study of blood T cells in healthy people across ages. PCR was performed a second time for 7 to 11 cycles using a sample-barcoded 5' primer and a J-beta primer mix. One entry per CDR3 protein results from TCRdb running MiXCR on the 5' RACE reads. The profile shows roughly 2 million distinct CDR3 sequences, about 50% of them singletons. Sequences were obtained from blood. The receptors were sampled from a woman between 35 and 50 years old in good health.

The chain has TRBV5-5 and TRBJ2-7; D is unresolved. CDR3 length: 15 amino acids. Germline V CDR1 and CDR2: SGHKS, YYEKEE (reference sequence). The germline V and J ends were trimmed by 0 bases and 7 bases, with 17 bases remaining between them. The CDR3 spells CASSLELTSYMEQYF. The CDR3 coding sequence is TGTGCCAGCAGCTTGGAACTGACCTCTTACATGGAGCAGTACTTC.

This clonotype appeared a few times. This sequence joins TRBV10-3 and TRBJ2-5, with 11 bases identical to TRBD2. The length of the CDR3 is 13 residues. The germline CDR1 and CDR2 sequences are ENHRY and SYGVKD. Trimming took 11 bases from V and 11 from J; bases not matched to a gene: 13. CDR3 in DNA: TGTGCCTCCGGGGGACTAGCGGTTCTAGAGCAGTACTTC. Amino acid sequence: CASGGLAVLEQYF.

The chain uses TRBV12-3 or TRBV12-4 and TRBJ2-5; weak D call: TRBD1 (5 bases). Deletions cut 0 bases from V and 3 bases from J, with 8 bases between. The CDR3 contains 14 residues. The CDR3 sequence: CASSLALREETQYF. The CDR3 region has the DNA TGTGCCAGCAGTTTAGCGCTCAGGGAAGAGACCCAGTACTTC.

The chain links TRBV6-2 or TRBV6-3 to TRBJ1-5, with 7 bases matching TRBD1. With 7 bases clipped from V and 0 bases from J, the junction kept 6 bases outside the gene matches. Germline V gene sequence: CDR1 MNHEY, CDR2 SVGEGT. The CDR3 contains 15 residues. CDR3 residues: CASTPTGYSNQPQHF. In DNA, the CDR3 is TGTGCCAGCACCCCGACAGGGTATAGCAATCAGCCCCAGCATTTT.

This clonotype was seen a handful of times. The chain uses TRBV28 and TRBJ1-5; 7 bases map to TRBD1. The CDR3 sequence is 18 residues long. Trimming removed 3 bases from V and 0 bases from J; junction bases left unmatched: 11. CDR1 MDHEN and CDR2 SYDVKM come from the germline V gene. Here the CDR3 reads CASSFFYRQGGSNQPQHF. As DNA, the CDR3 is TGTGCCAGCAGTTTCTTTTATCGTCAGGGGGGTAGCAATCAGCCCCAGCATTTT.

This clonotype was detected only a few times. The CDR3: CASSLLSKKETQYF. CDR3 sequence (DNA): TGTGCCAGCAGCTTACTCTCCAAAAAAGAGACCCAGTACTTC. V and J are TRBV7-9 and TRBJ2-5; the D is unclear. Germline CDR1 reads SEHNR; CDR2 reads FQNEAQ (reference sequence). Trimming left V 2 bases short and J 3 bases short, with 10 bases between. The CDR3 spans 14 residues.

As to this clonotype: A read error may account for a junction end that differs from germline. This chain joins TRBV6-1 and TRBJ2-5, with D unresolved. CDR3 size: 14 residues. Per germline, CDR1 MNHNS and CDR2 SASEGT. Written as DNA, the CDR3 is TGTGCCAGCGAAGGTGAGGCGGACCAAGGGACCCAGTACTTC. Residues: CASEGEADQGTQYF.

The chain joins TRBV6-2 or TRBV6-3 to TRBJ2-4; D not resolved. The tail of the sequence fits TRBJ2-7 better, so the J call may be wrong. This CDR3 has 14 amino acids. Germline assignment: CDR1 MNHEY and CDR2 SVGEGT. The CDR3 DNA is TGTGCCAGCAGCTCCCGCTCCTACAGCGACGAGCAGTACTTC. Translated, it gives CASSSRSYSDEQYF.